Below, one T cell receptor (beta chain) is given with its context. V dropped 3 bases and J dropped 7 bases, with 8 bases sitting between them. This CDR3 has 12 residues. Looked up from germline, CDR1 is SEHNR and CDR2 is FQNEAQ (reference sequence). Every subset had its genomic DNA shared out evenly among several immunoSEQ plates. Per the original methods: For the immunoSEQ data, sequences were junction-only without quality scores, so filtering differed. Repertoires were generated with immunoSEQ multiplex PCR, while TCRdb's copy carries only in-frame clones and drops some. D and trimming were read from the DNA, whereas the V and J calls and clone size are those reported in that table. The table lists about 2.4 million clones, approximately 93% of them singletons, with 0.36% in the top ten. The data belong to a study of shared clonotypes between healthy human individuals. Splitting the CD4+ cells yielded a CD45RA+ naive subset and a CD45RA-negative memory subset.

The clonotype comes from a young man in good health. Some clones in this sample may be carry-over from other donors' samples. The V gene is TRBV7-9, the J gene TRBJ2-3; possibly TRBD2 for D (6 bases). Sequencing input: naive CD4+ T cells from PBMCs. Subset in this sample: CD45RA+ positively selected. The CDR3 sequence: CASSLGGNTQYF. In DNA form, the CDR3 reads TGTGCCAGCAGCTTGGGCGGGAATACGCAGTATTTT.